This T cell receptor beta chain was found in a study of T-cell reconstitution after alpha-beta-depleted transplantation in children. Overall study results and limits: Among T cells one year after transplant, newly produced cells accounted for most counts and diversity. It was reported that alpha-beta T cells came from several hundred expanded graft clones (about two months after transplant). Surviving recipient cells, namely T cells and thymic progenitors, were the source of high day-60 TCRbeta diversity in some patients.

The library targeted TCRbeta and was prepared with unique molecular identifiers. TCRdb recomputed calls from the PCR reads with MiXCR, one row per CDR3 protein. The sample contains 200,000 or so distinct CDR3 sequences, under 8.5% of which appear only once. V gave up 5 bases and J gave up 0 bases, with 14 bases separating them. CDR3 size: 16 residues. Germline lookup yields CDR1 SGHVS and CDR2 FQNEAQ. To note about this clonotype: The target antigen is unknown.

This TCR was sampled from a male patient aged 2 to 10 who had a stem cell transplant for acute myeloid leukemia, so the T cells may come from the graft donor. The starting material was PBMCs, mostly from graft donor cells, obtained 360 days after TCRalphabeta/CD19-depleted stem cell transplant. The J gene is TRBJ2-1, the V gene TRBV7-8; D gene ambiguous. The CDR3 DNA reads TGTGCCAGCAGCGTCCGGTGGTTTGGCTCCTACAATGAGCAGTTCTTC. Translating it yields CASSVRWFGSYNEQFF.